This T cell receptor beta chain was sequenced for a study of blood T cell repertoires in COVID-19. The wider study: Both acute and convalescent COVID-19 samples were obtained from the United States, Italy and Spain. From T cells, B-cell-depleted T cells, or PBMCs came the material, which was cDNA or gDNA.

In the original processing: It was from reference gene primer amplification that nucleated cell counts were estimated. TCRdb keeps only in-frame clones here, not all; method: immunoSEQ multiplex PCR. V, J and clone size are taken as reported in that table, and D and trimming were inferred from the DNA itself. The data hold roughly 310,000 clones, with about 90% observed a single time. Patients from Seattle were sampled longitudinally, starting during active infection. Trimming stripped 1 base from V and 5 bases from J, with 11 bases between. CDR1 SEHNR and CDR2 FQNEAQ come from the germline V gene (reference sequence). The CDR3 has 15 residues.

This sequence originates from a woman aged 25-40 years with COVID-19, enrolled during active disease. Sequencing was carried out using peripheral blood. The chain carries TRBV7-9 and TRBJ2-2; unclear D gene. CDR3 sequence reads: CASSLVTSRTGELFF. In DNA form, the CDR3 reads TGTGCCAGCAGCTTAGTTACCTCGAGGACCGGGGAGCTGTTTTTT.